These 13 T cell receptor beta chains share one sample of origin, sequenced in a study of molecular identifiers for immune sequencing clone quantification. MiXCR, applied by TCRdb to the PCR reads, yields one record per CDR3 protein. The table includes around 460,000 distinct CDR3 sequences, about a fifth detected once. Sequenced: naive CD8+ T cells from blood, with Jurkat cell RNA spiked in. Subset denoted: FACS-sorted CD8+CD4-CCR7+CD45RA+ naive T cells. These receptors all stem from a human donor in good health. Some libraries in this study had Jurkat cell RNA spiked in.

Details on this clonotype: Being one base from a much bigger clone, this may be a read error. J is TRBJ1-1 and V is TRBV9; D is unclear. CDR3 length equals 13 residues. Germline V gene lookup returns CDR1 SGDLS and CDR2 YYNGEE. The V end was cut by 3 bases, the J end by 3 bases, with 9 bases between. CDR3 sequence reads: CASSGTEHTEAFF. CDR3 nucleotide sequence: TGTGCCAGCAGCGGGACCGAACACACTGAAGCTTTCTTT.

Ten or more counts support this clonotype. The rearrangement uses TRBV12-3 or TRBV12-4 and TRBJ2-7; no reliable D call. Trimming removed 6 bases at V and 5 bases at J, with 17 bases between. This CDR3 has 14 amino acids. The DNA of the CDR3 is TGTGCCAGCAGCCCGTTTGGGTCCTCTGACGAGCAGTACTTC. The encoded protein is CASSPFGSSDEQYF.

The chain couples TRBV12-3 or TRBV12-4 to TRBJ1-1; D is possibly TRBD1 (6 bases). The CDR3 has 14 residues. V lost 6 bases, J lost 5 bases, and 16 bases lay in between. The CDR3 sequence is CASSVAGDRTEAFF. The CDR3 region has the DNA TGTGCCAGCAGCGTAGCAGGGGACCGGACTGAAGCTTTCTTT.

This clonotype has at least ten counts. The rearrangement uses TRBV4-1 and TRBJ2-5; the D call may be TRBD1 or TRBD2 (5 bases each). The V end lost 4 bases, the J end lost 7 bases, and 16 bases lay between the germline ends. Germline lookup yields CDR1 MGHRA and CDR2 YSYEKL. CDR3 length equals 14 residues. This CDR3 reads CASSPGRALGTQYF. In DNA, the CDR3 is TGCGCCAGCAGCCCGGGACGGGCCCTAGGGACCCAGTACTTC.

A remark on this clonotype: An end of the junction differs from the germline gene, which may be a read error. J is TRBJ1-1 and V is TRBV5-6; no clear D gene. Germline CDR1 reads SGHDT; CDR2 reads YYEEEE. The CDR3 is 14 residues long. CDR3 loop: CAGSLGFAYTEAFF. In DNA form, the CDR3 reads TGTGCCGGCAGCTTGGGGTTCGCGTACACTGAAGCTTTCTTC.

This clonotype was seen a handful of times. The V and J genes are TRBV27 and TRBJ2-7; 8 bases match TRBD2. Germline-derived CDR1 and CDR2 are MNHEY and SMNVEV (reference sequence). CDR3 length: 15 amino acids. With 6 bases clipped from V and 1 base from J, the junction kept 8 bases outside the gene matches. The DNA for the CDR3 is TGTGCCAGCAGCGGTACTAGCGGACTTTCCTACGAGCAGTACTTC. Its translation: CASSGTSGLSYEQYF.

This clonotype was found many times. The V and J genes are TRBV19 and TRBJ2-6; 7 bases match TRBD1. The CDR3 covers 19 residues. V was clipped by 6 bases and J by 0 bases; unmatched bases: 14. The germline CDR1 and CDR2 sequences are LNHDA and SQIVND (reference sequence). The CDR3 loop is CASSQPRDRYLSGANVLTF. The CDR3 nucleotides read TGTGCCAGTAGCCAACCACGGGACAGATACCTCTCTGGGGCCAACGTCCTGACTTTC.

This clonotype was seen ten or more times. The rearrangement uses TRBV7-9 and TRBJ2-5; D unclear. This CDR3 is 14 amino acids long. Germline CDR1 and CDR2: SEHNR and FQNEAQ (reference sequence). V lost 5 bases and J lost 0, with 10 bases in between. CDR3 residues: CASSLTENQETQYF. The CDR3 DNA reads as TGTGCCAGCAGCCTAACAGAAAACCAAGAGACCCAGTACTTC.

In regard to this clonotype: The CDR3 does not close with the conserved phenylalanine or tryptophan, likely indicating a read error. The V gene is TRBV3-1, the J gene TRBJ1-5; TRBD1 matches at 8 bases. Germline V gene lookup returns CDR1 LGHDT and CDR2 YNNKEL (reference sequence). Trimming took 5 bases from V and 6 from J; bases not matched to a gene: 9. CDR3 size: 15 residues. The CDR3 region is CASSKTGASLQPQHL. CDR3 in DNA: TGTGCCAGCAGCAAGACAGGGGCTTCCCTTCAGCCCCAGCATCTT.

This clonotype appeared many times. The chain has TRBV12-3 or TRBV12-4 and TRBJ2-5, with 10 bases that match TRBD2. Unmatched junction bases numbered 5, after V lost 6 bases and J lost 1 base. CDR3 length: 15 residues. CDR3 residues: CASREGTSVQETQYF. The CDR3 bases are TGTGCCAGCAGGGAAGGGACTAGCGTCCAAGAGACCCAGTACTTC.

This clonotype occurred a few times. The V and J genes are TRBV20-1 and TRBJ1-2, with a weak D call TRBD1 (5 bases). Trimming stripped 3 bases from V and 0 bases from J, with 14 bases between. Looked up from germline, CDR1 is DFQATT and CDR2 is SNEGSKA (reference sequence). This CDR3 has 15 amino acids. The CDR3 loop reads CSARSPDTSNYGYTF. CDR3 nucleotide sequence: TGCAGTGCTAGGAGTCCGGACACATCTAACTATGGCTACACCTTC.

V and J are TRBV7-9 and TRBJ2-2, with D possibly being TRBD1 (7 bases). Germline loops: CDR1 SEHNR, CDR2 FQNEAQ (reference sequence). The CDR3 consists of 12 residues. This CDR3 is CVGGQYTGELFF. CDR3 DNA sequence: TGTGTCGGGGGACAGTACACCGGGGAGCTGTTTTTT.

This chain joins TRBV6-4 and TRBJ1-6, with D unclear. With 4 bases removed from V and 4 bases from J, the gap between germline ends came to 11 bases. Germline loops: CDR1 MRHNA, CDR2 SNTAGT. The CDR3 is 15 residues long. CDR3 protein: CASSVDGTYNSPLHF. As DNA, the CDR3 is TGTGCCAGCAGTGTCGACGGAACATATAATTCACCCCTCCACTTT.